This T cell receptor beta chain was sequenced for a study of OX40 agonist ivuxolimab in advanced cancers. Looking at the study overall: Ivuxolimab was delivered to patients intravenously every 2 weeks at doses spanning 0.01 to 10 mg/kg.

The V end lost 0 bases, the J end lost 0 bases, and 12 bases lay between the germline ends. The CDR3 length is 17 residues. Looked up from germline, CDR1 is MGHRA and CDR2 is YSYEKL. Study results and caveats: Expansion of clones was among the lowest in partial responders at 0.1-3.0 mg/kg.

The data were produced by immunoSEQ multiplex PCR, yet TCRdb's version contains in-frame clones alone and is incomplete. This repertoire shows under 85,000 clones, around nine tenths found once; its top ten account for just under 0.25%. Note on this clone: Its antigen is undetermined.

This sequence originates from an adult with an advanced solid tumor such as melanoma, head and neck, liver or kidney cancer. The rearrangement uses TRBV4-1 and TRBJ1-5; tentative D call: TRBD1 (6 bases). Sequenced material: CD4+ or CD8+ T cells sorted from blood, taken in a trial of the OX40 agonist ivuxolimab. The CDR3 bases are TGCGCCAGCAGCCAAGATCTTGGCAGGGGTAGCAATCAGCCCCAGCATTTT. It encodes CASSQDLGRGSNQPQHF.